The 3 T cell receptor beta chains presented below share a single source sample, sequenced in a study of T cell repertoires in cytomegalovirus infection. Via MiXCR, TCRdb re-called the reads, giving one row per CDR3 protein. Of some 940,000 distinct CDR3 sequences in the sample, less than 35% were seen once. These receptors are not linked to any known antigen. The source was cultured CD8+ T cells from PBMCs, collected from culture after CMV antigen stimulation. The receptors stem from a human donor in good health (CMV status not recorded). Some clones in this sample may be carry-over from other donors' samples.

This clonotype was recorded at least ten times. V is TRBV7-2 and J is TRBJ2-3; D is possibly TRBD1 (5 bases). CDR3 length equals 14 residues. V was clipped by 0 bases and J by 1 base, with 5 bases between them. Germline CDR1 is SGHTA and CDR2 is FQGNSA. In nucleotides, the CDR3 is TGTGCCAGCAGCTTAGCGGGGCGCACAGATACGCAGTATTTT. Translating gives CASSLAGRTDTQYF. Complete variable domain (other parts from reference TRBV7-2 and TRBJ2-3): GAGVSQSPSNKVTEKGKDVELRCDPISGHTALYWYRQSLGQGLEFLIYFQGNSAPDKSGLPSDRFSAERTGGSVSTLTIQRTQQEDSAVYLCASSLAGRTDTQYFGPGTRLTVL.

The chain has TRBV7-9 and TRBJ2-7; TRBD1 aligns across 7 bases. Germline V CDR1 and CDR2: SEHNR, FQNEAQ (reference sequence). There are 14 residues in the CDR3. V trimming: 2 bases; J trimming: 1 base; junction bases outside the gene matches: 2. The CDR3 spells CASSLTGQSYEQYF. The CDR3 DNA is TGTGCCAGCAGCTTAACGGGACAGTCCTACGAGCAGTACTTC.

This clonotype came up a few times. The chain combines TRBV28 with TRBJ2-3; TRBD1 might be the D (6 bases). This CDR3 spans 15 amino acids. Germline CDR1 reads MDHEN; CDR2 reads SYDVKM. V gave up 3 bases and J gave up 6 bases, with 16 bases separating them. CDR3 residues: CASSFGDNALDTQYF. The CDR3 nucleotides are TGTGCCAGCAGTTTTGGGGACAATGCACTGGATACGCAGTATTTT.